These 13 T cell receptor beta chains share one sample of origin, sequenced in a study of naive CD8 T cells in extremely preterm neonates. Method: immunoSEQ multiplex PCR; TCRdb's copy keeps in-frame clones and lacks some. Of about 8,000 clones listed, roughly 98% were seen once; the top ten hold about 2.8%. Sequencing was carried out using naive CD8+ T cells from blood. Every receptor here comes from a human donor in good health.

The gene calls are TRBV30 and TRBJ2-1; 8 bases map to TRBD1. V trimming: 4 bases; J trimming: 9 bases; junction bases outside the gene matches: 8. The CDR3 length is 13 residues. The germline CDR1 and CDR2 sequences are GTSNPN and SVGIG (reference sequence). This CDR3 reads CAWTGGARIEQFF. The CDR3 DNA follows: TGTGCCTGGACAGGGGGCGCGAGAATTGAGCAGTTCTTC.

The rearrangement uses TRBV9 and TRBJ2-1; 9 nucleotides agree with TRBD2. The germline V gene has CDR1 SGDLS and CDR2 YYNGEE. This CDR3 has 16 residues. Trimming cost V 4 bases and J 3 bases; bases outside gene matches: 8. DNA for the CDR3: TGTGCCAGCAGCACCAGCGGGGGGCCCTTCTACAATGAGCAGTTCTTC. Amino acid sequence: CASSTSGGPFYNEQFF.

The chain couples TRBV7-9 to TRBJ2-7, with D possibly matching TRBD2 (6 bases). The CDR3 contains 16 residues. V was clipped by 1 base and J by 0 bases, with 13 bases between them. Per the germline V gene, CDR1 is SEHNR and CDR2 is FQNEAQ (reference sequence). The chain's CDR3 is CASSLGPGDPSYEQYV. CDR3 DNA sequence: TGTGCCAGCAGCTTAGGCCCGGGGGATCCCTCCTACGAGCAGTACGTC.

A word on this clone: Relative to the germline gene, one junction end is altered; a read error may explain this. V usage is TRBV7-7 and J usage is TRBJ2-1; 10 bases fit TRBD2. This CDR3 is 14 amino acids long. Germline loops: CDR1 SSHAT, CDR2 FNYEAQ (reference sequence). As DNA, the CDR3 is TGTGCTAGCAGCTTTGGACTAGCGGATAATGAGCAGTTCTTC. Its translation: CASSFGLADNEQFF.

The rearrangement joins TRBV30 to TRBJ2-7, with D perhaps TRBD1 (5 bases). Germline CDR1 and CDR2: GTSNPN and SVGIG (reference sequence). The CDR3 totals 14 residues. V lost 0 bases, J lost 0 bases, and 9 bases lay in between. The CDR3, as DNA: TGTGCCTGGAGTGTACCCAGGGACTCCTACGAGCAGTACTTC. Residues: CAWSVPRDSYEQYF.

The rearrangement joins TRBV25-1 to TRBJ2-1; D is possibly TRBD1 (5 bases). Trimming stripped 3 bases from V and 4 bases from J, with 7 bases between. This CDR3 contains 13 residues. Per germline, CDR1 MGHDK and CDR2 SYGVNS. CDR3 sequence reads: CASSDRAYNEQFF. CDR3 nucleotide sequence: TGTGCCAGCAGTGACAGGGCTTACAATGAGCAGTTCTTC.

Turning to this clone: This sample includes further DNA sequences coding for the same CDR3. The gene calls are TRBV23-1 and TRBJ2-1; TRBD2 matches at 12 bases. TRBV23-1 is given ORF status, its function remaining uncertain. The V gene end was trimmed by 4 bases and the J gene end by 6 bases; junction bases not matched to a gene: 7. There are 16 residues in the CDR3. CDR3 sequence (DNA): TGCGCCAGCAGTCGGCCAGCTAGCGGGGGGGCCAATGAGCAGTTCTTC. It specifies CASSRPASGGANEQFF.

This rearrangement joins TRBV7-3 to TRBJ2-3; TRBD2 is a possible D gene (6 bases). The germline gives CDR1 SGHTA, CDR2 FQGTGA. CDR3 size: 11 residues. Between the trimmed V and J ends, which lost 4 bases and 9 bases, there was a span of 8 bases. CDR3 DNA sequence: TGTGCCAGCAGCTCTAGCGAAACGCAGTATTTT. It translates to CASSSSETQYF.

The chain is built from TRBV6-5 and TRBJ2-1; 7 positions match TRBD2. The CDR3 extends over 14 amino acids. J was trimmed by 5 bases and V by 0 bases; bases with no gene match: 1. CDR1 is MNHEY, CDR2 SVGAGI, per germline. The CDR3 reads CASSYSSGNNEQFF. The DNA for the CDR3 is TGTGCCAGCAGTTACTCAAGCGGGAACAATGAGCAGTTCTTC.

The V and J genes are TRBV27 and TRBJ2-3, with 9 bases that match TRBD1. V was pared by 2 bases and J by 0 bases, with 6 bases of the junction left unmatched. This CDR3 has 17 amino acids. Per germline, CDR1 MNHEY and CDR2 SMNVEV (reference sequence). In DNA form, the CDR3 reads TGTGCCAGCAGTTTAAGGCTGACAGGGGGTAGCACAGATACGCAGTATTTT. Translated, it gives CASSLRLTGGSTDTQYF.

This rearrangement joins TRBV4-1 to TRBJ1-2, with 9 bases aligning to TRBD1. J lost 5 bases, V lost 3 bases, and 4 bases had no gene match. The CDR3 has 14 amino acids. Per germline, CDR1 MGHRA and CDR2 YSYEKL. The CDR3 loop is CASSQPGQGYGYTF. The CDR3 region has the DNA TGCGCCAGCAGCCAGCCGGGACAGGGTTATGGCTACACCTTC.

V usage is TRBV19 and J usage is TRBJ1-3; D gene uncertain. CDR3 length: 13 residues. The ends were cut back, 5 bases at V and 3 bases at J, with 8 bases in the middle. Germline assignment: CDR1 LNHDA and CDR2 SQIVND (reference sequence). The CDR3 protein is CASSPKNGNTIYF. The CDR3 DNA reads TGTGCCAGTAGTCCCAAAAATGGAAACACCATATATTTT.

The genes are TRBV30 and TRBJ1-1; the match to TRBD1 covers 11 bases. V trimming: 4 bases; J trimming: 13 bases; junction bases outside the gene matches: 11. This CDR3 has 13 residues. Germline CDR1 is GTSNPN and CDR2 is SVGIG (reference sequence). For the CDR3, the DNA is TGTGCCTGGAAGTATGGGACAGGGGGTAGTAGTTTCTTT. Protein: CAWKYGTGGSSFF.